The following is a TCR beta chain sequence with its context. Clones were read by immunoSEQ multiplex PCR, and TCRdb kept only the in-frame ones, dropping some. The sample carries some 650,000 clones, approximately 97% recorded once. The data were taken from a study of shared clonotypes between healthy human individuals. The CDR3 is 17 amino acids. Germline CDR1 MNHEY, CDR2 SMNVEV (reference sequence). Trimming took 2 bases from V and 8 from J; bases not matched to a gene: 15. All donors were Caucasian adults living in Nashville, Tennessee. The investigators split CD4+ cells into a CD45RA+ naive subset and a CD45RA-negative memory subset.

The genes are TRBV27 and TRBJ2-1, with 7 nucleotides matching TRBD2. The clonotype was recovered from a woman aged 30 to 39 in good health. Sample: naive CD4+ T cells sorted from blood. Stated subset: CD45RA+ positively selected. CDR3 sequence: CASSLQLGGEAADEQFF. The CDR3 region has the DNA TGTGCCAGCAGTTTACAGTTGGGGGGGGAGGCCGCGGATGAGCAGTTCTTC.